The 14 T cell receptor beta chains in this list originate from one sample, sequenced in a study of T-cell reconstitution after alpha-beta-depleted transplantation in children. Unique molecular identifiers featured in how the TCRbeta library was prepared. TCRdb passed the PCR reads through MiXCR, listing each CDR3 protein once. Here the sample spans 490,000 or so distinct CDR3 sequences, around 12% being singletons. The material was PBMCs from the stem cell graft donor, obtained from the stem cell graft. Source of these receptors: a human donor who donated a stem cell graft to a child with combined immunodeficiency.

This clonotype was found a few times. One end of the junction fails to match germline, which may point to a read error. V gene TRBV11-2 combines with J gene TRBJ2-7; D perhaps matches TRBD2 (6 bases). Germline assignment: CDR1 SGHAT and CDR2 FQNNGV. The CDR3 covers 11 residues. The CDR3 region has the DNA TGTGCCAGCAGCTTACTTGCAGGGAGGCACTTC. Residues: CASSLLAGRHF.

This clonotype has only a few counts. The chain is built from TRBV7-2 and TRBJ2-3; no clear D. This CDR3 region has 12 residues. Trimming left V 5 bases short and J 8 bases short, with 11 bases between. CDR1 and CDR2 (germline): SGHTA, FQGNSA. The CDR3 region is CASSRLVGTQYF. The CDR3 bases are TGTGCCAGCAGCCGGCTGGTCGGTACGCAGTATTTT.

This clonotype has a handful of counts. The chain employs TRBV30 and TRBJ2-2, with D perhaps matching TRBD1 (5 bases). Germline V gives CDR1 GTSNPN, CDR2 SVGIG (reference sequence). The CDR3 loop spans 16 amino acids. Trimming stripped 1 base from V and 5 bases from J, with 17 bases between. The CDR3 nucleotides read TGTGCCTGGAGTGCCGACAGATACACGATTACCGGGGAGCTGTTTTTT. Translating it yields CAWSADRYTITGELFF.

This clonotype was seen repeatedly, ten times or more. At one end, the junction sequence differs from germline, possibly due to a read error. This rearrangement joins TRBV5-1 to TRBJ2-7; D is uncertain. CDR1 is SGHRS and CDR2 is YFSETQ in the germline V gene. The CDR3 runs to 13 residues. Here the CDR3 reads CASSLDYSSEQYF. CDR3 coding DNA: TGCGCCAGCAGCTTGGACTATTCCTCCGAGCAGTACTTC.

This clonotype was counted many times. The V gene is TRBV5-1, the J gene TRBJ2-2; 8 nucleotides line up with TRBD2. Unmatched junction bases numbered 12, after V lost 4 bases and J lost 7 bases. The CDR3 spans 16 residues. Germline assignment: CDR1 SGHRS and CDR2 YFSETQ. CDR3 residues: CASSLAAGEKVGELFF. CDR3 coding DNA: TGCGCCAGCAGCCTAGCAGCGGGAGAGAAGGTCGGGGAGCTGTTTTTT.

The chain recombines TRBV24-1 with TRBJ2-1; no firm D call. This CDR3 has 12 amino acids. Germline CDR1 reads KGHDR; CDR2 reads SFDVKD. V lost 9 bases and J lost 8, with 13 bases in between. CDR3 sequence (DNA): TGTGCCACCGGTTTCTTGGCAGATGAGCAGTTCTTC. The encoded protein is CATGFLADEQFF.

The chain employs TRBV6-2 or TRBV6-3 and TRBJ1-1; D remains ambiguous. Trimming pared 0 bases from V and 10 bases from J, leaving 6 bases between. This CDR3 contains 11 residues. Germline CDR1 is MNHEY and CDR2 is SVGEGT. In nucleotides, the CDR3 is TGTGCCAGCAGTTACTCCCTGCTAGCTTTCTTT. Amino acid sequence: CASSYSLLAFF.

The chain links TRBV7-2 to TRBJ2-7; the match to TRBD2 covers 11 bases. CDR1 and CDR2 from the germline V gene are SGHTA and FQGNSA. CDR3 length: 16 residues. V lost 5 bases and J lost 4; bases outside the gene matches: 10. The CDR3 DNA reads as TGTGCCAGCAGCCCCGTAGCGGGAGGGCCCGTTTACGAGCAGTACTTC. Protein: CASSPVAGGPVYEQYF.

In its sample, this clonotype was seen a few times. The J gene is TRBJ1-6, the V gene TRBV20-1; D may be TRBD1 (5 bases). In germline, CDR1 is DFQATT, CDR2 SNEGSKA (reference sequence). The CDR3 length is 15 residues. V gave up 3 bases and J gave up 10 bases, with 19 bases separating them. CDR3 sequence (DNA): TGCAGTGCTAGGGCCAGACTCGGACAAGAGTCACCCCTCCACTTT. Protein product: CSARARLGQESPLHF.

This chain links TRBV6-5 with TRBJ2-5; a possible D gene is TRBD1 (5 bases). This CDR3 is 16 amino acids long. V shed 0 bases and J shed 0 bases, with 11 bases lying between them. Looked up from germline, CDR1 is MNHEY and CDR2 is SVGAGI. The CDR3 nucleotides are TGTGCCAGCAGTTACTCGATACAGGATGACCAAGAGACCCAGTACTTC. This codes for CASSYSIQDDQETQYF.

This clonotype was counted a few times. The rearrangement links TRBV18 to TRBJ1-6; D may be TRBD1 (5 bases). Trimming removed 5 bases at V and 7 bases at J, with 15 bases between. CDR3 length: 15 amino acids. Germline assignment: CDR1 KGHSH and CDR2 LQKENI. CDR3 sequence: CASSDRIRENSPLHF. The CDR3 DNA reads TGTGCCAGCTCAGACAGAATCCGGGAGAATTCACCCCTCCACTTT.

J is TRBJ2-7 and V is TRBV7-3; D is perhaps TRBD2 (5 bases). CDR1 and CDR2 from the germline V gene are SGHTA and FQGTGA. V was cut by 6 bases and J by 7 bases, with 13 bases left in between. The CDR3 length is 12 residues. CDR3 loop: CASSYPPGEQYF. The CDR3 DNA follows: TGTGCCAGCAGTTATCCCCCGGGGGAGCAGTACTTC.

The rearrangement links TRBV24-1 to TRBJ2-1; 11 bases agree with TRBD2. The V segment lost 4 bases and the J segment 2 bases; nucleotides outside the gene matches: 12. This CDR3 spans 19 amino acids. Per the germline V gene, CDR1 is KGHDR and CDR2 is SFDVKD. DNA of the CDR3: TGTGCCACCAGTGACACCACCGGGACTAGCGGAGAGGCCTACAATGAGCAGTTCTTC. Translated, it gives CATSDTTGTSGEAYNEQFF.

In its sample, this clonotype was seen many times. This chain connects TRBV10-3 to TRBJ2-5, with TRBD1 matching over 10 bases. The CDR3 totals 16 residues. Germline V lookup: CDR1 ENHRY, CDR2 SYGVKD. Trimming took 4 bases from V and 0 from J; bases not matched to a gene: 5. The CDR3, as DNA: TGTGCCATCAGTGCCAGGGACAGGGGTTACCAAGAGACCCAGTACTTC. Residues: CAISARDRGYQETQYF.